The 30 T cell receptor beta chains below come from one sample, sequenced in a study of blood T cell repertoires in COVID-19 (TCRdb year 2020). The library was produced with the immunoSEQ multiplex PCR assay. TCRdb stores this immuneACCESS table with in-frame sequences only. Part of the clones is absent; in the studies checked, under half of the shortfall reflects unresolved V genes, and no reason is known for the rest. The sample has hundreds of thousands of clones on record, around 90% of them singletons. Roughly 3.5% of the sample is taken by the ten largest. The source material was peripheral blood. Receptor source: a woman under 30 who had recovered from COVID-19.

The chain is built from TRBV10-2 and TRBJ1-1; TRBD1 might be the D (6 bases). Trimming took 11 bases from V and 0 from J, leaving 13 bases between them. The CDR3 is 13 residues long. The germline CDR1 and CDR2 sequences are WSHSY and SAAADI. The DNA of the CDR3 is TGCGCCCGACGGACAGAGATGAACACTGAAGCTTTCTTT. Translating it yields CARRTEMNTEAFF.

The CDR3 protein is CASTYRGGTEAFF. The CDR3 DNA is TGTGCCAGTACGTACAGGGGGGGCACTGAAGCTTTCTTT. The chain joins TRBV19 to TRBJ1-1; 8 nucleotides line up with TRBD1. Germline V CDR1 and CDR2: LNHDA, SQIVND (reference sequence). Germline trimming cut 7 bases from V and 4 bases from J; bases unmatched to any gene: 5. The length of the CDR3 is 13 residues.

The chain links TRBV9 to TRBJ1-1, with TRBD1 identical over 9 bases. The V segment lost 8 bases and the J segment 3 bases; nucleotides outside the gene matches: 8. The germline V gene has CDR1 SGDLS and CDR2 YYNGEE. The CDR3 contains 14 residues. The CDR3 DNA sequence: TGTGCCAGGGCCCGGGACAGGGACCACACTGAAGCTTTCTTT. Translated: CARARDRDHTEAFF.

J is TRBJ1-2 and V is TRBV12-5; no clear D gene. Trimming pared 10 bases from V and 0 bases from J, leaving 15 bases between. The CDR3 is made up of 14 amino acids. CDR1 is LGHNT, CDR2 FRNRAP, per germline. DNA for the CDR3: TGTGCTATCATAAGAACGGTAGCTAACTATGGCTACACCTTC. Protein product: CAIIRTVANYGYTF.

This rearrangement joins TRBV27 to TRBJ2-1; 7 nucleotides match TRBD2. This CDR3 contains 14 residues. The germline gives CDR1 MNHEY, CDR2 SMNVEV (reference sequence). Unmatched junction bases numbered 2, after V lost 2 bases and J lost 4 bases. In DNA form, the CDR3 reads TGTGCCAGCAGTTTAGTGGGAGGGTACAATGAGCAGTTCTTC. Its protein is CASSLVGGYNEQFF.

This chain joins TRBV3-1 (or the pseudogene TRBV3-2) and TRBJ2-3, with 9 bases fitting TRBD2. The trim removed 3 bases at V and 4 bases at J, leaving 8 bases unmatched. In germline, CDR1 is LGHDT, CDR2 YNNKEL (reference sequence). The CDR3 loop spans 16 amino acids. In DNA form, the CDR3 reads TGTGCCAGCAGCCAGTATCTAGCGGGATCGGCAGATACGCAGTATTTT. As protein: CASSQYLAGSADTQYF.

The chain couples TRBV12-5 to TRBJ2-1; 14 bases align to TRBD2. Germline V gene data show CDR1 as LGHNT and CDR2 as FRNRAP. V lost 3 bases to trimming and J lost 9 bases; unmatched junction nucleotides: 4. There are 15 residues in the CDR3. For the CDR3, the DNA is TGTGCTAGTGGTTTTAGACTAGCGGGAGGGATTGAGCAGTTCTTC. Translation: CASGFRLAGGIEQFF.

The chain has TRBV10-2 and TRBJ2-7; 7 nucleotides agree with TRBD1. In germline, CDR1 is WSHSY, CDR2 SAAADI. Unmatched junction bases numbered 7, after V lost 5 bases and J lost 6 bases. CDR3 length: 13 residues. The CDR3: CASSKTGTGEQYV. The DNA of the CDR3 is TGCGCCAGCAGTAAGACAGGGACGGGCGAGCAGTACGTC.

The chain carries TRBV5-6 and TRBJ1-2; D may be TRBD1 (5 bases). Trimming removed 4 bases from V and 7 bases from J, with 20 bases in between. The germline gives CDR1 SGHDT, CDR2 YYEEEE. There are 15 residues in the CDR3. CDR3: CASSLGAGRGLGYTF. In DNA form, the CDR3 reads TGTGCCAGCAGCCTTGGGGCGGGACGCGGGCTTGGCTACACCTTC.

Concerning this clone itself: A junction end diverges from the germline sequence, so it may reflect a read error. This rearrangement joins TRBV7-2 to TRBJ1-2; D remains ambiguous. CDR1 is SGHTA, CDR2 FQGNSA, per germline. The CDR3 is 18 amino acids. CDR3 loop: CASSLVYRTLAGEGLPSF. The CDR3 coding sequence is TGTGCCAGCAGCTTAGTTTATAGGACCCTCGCGGGTGAGGGCCTACCGTCCTTC.

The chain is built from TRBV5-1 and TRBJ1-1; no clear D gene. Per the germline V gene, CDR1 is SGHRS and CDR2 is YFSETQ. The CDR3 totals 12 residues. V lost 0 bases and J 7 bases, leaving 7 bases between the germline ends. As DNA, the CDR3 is TGCGCCAGCAGCTTGGACACTATTGAAGCTTTCTTT. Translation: CASSLDTIEAFF.

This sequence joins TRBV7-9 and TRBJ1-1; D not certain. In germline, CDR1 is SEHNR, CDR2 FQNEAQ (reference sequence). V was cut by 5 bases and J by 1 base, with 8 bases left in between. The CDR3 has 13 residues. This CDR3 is CASSRYRNTEAFF. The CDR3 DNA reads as TGTGCCAGCAGCCGATACAGGAACACTGAAGCTTTCTTT.

CDR3 nucleotides: TGTGCCAGCAGTGTAGGCAGGGCCTTATTATATGGCTACACCTTC. It is translated as CASSVGRALLYGYTF. The chain couples TRBV2 to TRBJ1-2; D perhaps matches TRBD1 (5 bases). Germline V gives CDR1 SNHLY, CDR2 FYNNEI. Trimming pared 4 bases from V and 5 bases from J, leaving 17 bases between. The CDR3 totals 15 residues.

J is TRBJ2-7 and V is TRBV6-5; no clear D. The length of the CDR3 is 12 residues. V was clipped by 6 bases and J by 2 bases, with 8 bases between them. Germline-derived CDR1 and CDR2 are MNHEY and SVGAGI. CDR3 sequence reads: CASSLLAYEQYV. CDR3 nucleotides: TGTGCCAGCAGCCTACTTGCCTACGAGCAGTACGTC.

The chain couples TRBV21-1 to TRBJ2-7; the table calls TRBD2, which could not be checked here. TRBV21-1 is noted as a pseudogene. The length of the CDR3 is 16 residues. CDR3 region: CASSTPTSGRTYEQYV. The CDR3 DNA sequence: TGTGCCAGCAGCACTCCGACTAGCGGGAGAACCTACGAGCAGTACGTC.

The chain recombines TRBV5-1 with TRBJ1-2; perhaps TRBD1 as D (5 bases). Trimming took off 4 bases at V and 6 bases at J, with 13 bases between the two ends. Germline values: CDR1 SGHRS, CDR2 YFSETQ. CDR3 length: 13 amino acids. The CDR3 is CASSPLGGDGYTF. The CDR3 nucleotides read TGCGCCAGCAGCCCCCTCGGGGGAGATGGCTACACCTTC.

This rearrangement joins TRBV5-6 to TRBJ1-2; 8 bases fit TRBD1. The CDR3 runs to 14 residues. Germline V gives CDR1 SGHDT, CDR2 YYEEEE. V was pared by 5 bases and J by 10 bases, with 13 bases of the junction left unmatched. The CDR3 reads CASRSGTGGRAYTF. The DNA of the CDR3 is TGTGCCAGCAGGTCCGGGACAGGTGGGAGGGCCTACACCTTC.

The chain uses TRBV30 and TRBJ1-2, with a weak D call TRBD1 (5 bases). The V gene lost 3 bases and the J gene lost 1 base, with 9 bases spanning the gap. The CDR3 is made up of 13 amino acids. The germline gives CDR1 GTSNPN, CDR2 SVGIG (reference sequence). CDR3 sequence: CAWRRQGNYGYTF. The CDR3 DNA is TGTGCCTGGAGGAGGCAGGGTAACTATGGCTACACCTTC.

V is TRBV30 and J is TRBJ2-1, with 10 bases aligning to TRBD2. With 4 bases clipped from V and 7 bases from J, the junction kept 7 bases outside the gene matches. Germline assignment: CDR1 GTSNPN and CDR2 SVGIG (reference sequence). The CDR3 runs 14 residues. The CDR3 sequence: CAWNEREGWNEQFF. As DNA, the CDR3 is TGTGCCTGGAACGAGCGGGAGGGCTGGAATGAGCAGTTCTTC.

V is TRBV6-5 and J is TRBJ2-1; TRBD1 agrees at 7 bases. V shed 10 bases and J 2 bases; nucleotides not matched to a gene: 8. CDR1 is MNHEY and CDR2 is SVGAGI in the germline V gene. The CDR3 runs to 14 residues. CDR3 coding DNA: TGTGCCACCAACAGGGGCCTACCCTACAATGAGCAGTTCTTC. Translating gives CATNRGLPYNEQFF.

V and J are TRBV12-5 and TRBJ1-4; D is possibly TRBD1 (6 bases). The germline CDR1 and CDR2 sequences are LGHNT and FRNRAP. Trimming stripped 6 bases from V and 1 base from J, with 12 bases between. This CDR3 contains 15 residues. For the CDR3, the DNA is TGTGCTAGTGGCCACGGGGGGCTAACTAATGAAAAACTGTTTTTT. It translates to CASGHGGLTNEKLFF.

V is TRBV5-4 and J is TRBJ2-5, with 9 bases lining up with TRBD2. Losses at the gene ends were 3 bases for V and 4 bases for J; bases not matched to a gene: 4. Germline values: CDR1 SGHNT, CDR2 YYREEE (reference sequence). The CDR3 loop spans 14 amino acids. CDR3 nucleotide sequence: TGTGCCAGCAGCTCACCGGGACTAGCAGAGACCCAGTACTTC. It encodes CASSSPGLAETQYF.

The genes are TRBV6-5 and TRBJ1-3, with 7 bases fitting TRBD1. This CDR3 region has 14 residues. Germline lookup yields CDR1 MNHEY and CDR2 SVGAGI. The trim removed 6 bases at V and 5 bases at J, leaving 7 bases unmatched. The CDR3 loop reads CASSQTGRRNTIYF. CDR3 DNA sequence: TGTGCCAGCAGCCAGACAGGGCGGCGAAACACCATATATTTT.

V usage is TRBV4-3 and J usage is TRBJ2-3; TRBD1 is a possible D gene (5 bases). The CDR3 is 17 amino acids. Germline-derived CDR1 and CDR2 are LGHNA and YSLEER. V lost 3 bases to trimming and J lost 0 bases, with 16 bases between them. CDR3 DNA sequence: TGCGCCAGCAGCCATGATGCCCCAGGACAAAGCACAGATACGCAGTATTTT. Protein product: CASSHDAPGQSTDTQYF.

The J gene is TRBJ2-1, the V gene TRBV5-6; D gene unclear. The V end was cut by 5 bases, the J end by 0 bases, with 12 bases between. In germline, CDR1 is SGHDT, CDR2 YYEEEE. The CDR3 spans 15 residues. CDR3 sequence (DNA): TGTGCCAGCAGTTTCGCCCCGGGCTCCTACAATGAGCAGTTCTTC. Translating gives CASSFAPGSYNEQFF.

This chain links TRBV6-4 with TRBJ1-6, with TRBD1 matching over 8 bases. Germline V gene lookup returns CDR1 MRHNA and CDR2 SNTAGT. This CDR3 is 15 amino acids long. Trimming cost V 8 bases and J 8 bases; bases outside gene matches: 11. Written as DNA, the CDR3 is TGTGCCAGCCAAGTACGACAGGGGACGGATTCACCCCTCCACTTT. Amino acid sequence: CASQVRQGTDSPLHF.

CDR3 sequence: CASSPGTEQFF. CDR3 sequence (DNA): TGTGCCAGCTCACCTGGCACTGAGCAGTTCTTC. The V and J genes are TRBV18 and TRBJ2-1; no clear D gene. The CDR3 consists of 11 residues. Per germline, CDR1 KGHSH and CDR2 LQKENI. The V end lost 3 bases, the J end lost 9 bases, and 6 bases lay between the germline ends.

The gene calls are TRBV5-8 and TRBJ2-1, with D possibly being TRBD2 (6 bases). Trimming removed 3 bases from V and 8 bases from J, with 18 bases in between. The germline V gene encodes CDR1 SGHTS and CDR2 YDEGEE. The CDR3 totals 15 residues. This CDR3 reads CASSYLGGASDEQFF. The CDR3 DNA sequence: TGTGCCAGCAGCTACCTCGGAGGGGCTTCGGATGAGCAGTTCTTC.

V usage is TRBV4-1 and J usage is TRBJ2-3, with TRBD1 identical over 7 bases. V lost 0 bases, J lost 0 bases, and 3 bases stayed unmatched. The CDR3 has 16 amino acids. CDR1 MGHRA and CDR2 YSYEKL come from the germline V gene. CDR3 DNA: TGCGCCAGCAGCCAAGATACAGGGGAAAGCACAGATACGCAGTATTTT. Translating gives CASSQDTGESTDTQYF.

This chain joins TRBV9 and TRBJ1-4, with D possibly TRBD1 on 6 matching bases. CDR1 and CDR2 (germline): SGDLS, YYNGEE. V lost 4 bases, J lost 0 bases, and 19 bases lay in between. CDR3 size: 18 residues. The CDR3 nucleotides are TGTGCCAGCAGCCTCCGGGACAATCTATATTCAACTAATGAAAAACTGTTTTTT. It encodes CASSLRDNLYSTNEKLFF.